A selection of T cell receptor beta chains follows, all from one sample in a study of shared clonotypes between healthy human individuals. Data came from immunoSEQ multiplex PCR; TCRdb stores just in-frame clones and leaves some out. The sample shows hundreds of thousands of clones, 73% of them seen only once. The sequenced sample was memory CD4+ T cells sorted from blood. These receptors all stem from a woman in her twenties or thirties in good health. The CDR3 runs from the conserved cysteine through the conserved F or W. D genes are given only for firm matches. Size tells how often a clone was seen (once, few, many) or the class of an expanded clone, and some rows leave it out.

V gene	CDR3 length	J gene	clone size	D gene	CDR3 protein	CDR3 DNA
TRBV30	16	TRBJ1-5	few	NA	CAARYKPGYSNQPQHF	TGTGCCGCCCGGTACAAACCGGGTTATAGCAATCAGCCCCAGCATTTT
TRBV6-1	14	TRBJ2-7	few	NA	CASSHREEPYEQYF	TGTGCCAGCAGTCACAGGGAGGAGCCGTACGAGCAGTACTTC
TRBV7-9	13	TRBJ1-5	NA	NA	CASSLGAWQPQHF	TGTGCCAGCAGCTTAGGAGCGTGGCAGCCCCAGCATTTT
TRBV27	14	TRBJ2-2	NA	TRBD2	CATSGTSGTGELFF	TGTGCCACTTCGGGGACTAGCGGCACCGGGGAGCTGTTTTTT
TRBV7-8	18	TRBJ2-1	NA	TRBD2	CASSLATGRLAEDNEQFF	TGTGCCAGCAGCTTAGCCACCGGGAGACTAGCGGAAGACAATGAGCAGTTCTTC
TRBV6-6	16	TRBJ2-1	NA	NA	CASSMARRYIANGQFF	TGTGCCAGCAGCATGGCCCGGAGGTACATCGCGAATGGGCAGTTCTTC
TRBV25-1	16	TRBJ2-1	NA	NA	CASSEKVGSSYNEQFF	TGTGCCAGCAGTGAAAAAGTCGGGAGCTCCTACAATGAGCAGTTCTTC
TRBV30	14	TRBJ1-3	NA	NA	CAWSVQQPRGTIYF	TGTGCCTGGAGTGTACAGCAGCCTCGGGGCACCATATACTTT
TRBV27	12	TRBJ2-2	NA	NA	CASIGAAGELFF	TGTGCCAGCATAGGGGCTGCCGGGGAGCTGTTTTTT
TRBV6-6	11	TRBJ2-7	NA	TRBD1	CASRRQGEQYF	TGTGCCAGCAGGCGACAGGGCGAGCAGTACTTC
TRBV7-2	16	TRBJ2-2	NA	NA	CASSWEGWTDTGELFF	TGTGCCAGCAGCTGGGAAGGTTGGACGGACACCGGGGAGCTGTTTTTT
TRBV27	13	TRBJ2-7	NA	NA	CASSLSTPYEQYF	TGTGCCAGCAGTTTGTCGACCCCCTACGAGCAGTACTTC
TRBV7-8	14	TRBJ2-5	NA	NA	CASTPRRVLETQYF	TGTGCCAGCACCCCGCGGAGGGTCCTTGAGACCCAGTACTTC
TRBV6-5	12	TRBJ1-2	NA	NA	CASIGGQNGYTF	TGTGCCAGCATCGGCGGCCAGAATGGCTACACCTTC
TRBV5-1	16	TRBJ2-7	NA	NA	CASSLSYGDASYEQYF	TGCGCCAGCAGCTTGTCTTACGGGGACGCATCCTACGAGCAGTACTTC
TRBV11-1	14	TRBJ2-7	NA	NA	CASSLVSGIYEQYF	TGTGCCAGCAGCTTAGTCTCGGGAATCTACGAGCAGTACTTC
TRBV7-8	18	TRBJ2-7	NA	TRBD2	CASSLRTSGNPGAYEQYF	TGTGCCAGCAGCTTACGGACTAGCGGGAACCCCGGGGCCTACGAGCAGTACTTC
TRBV6-5	12	TRBJ2-5	NA	TRBD1	CASRRGADREYF	TGTGCCAGCAGGAGGGGAGCGGACAGGGAGTACTTC
TRBV30	16	TRBJ2-5	NA	TRBD1	CAWSGDRDRGWETQYF	TGTGCCTGGAGTGGCGACCGGGACAGGGGCTGGGAGACCCAGTACTTC
TRBV28	16	TRBJ2-1	once	TRBD2	CASSLRSGRALYEQFF	TGTGCCAGCAGTTTACGTAGCGGGAGGGCTCTATATGAGCAGTTCTTC
TRBV19	12	TRBJ1-2	NA	NA	CASSNTVYGYTF	TGTGCCAGTAGTAACACCGTCTATGGCTACACCTTC
TRBV11-2	17	TRBJ2-3	NA	NA	CASSLLEGTTSTDTQYF	TGTGCCAGCAGCTTATTAGAGGGGACAACAAGCACAGATACGCAGTATTTT
TRBV6-1	13	TRBJ1-2	NA	TRBD1	CASRGTEGFGYTF	TGTGCCAGCAGGGGGACAGAGGGCTTCGGCTACACCTTC
TRBV7-8	16	TRBJ2-7	NA	NA	CASSSPLGPGDHEQYF	TGTGCCAGCAGCTCCCCATTAGGTCCAGGGGACCACGAGCAGTACTTC
TRBV2	14	TRBJ2-3	NA	NA	CASTGRVSTDTQYF	TGTGCCAGCACCGGGAGAGTAAGCACAGATACGCAGTATTTT
TRBV29-1	11	TRBJ2-1	NA	TRBD1	CSVTGGYEQFF	TGCAGCGTCACAGGGGGCTATGAGCAGTTCTTC
TRBV5-4	16	TRBJ2-2	NA	NA	CASSSGGRWNTGELFF	TGTGCCAGCAGCTCTGGCGGCAGATGGAACACCGGGGAGCTGTTTTTT
TRBV4-1	15	TRBJ2-7	NA	NA	CASSQERKASYEQYF	TGCGCCAGCAGCCAAGAACGGAAGGCTTCCTACGAGCAGTACTTC
TRBV7-6	19	TRBJ2-1	NA	TRBD2	CASSRWGASGGSSYNEQFF	TGTGCCAGCAGCCGGTGGGGTGCTAGCGGGGGGAGCTCCTACAATGAGCAGTTCTTC
TRBV6-5	15	TRBJ2-5	NA	NA	CASSYSGGLRWTQYF	TGTGCCAGCAGCTACTCTGGAGGGTTGAGGTGGACCCAGTACTTC
TRBV4-2	12	TRBJ2-7	once	NA	CASRNPFGEQYF	TGTGCCAGCCGCAATCCCTTTGGGGAGCAGTACTTC
TRBV29-1	13	TRBJ2-1	NA	NA	CSVEWGGGNEQFF	TGCAGCGTTGAATGGGGGGGCGGGAATGAGCAGTTCTTC
TRBV6-4	17	TRBJ2-6	NA	NA	CASSALSGTSGANVLTF	TGTGCCAGCAGTGCCCTATCAGGGACGTCTGGGGCCAACGTCCTGACTTTC
TRBV11-2	11	TRBJ2-7	NA	NA	CASSIGGEQYF	TGTGCCAGCAGCATTGGGGGTGAGCAGTACTTC
TRBV14	15	TRBJ2-3	NA	NA	CASSQVRGSTDTQYF	TGTGCCAGCAGCCAAGTAAGGGGCAGCACAGATACGCAGTATTTT
TRBV28	14	TRBJ2-5	NA	NA	CASSLGVSQETQYF	TGTGCCAGCAGTTTAGGAGTCAGCCAAGAGACCCAGTACTTC
TRBV5-1	15	TRBJ1-1	NA	NA	CASSLRGDKYTEAFF	TGCGCCAGCAGCCTCAGGGGAGACAAATACACTGAAGCTTTCTTT
TRBV29-1	16	TRBJ2-3	once	NA	CSVERLTGVGTDTQYF	TGCAGCGTTGAGAGGCTTACGGGTGTGGGCACAGATACGCAGTATTTT
TRBV7-8	13	TRBJ2-5	NA	NA	CASSLQTQETQYF	TGTGCCAGCAGCTTACAGACACAAGAGACCCAGTACTTC
TRBV30	14	TRBJ1-3	NA	NA	CAWSRASSGNTIYF	TGTGCCTGGAGTAGGGCCAGCTCTGGAAACACCATATATTTT